A selection of T cell receptor beta chains follows, all from one sample in a study of shared clonotypes between healthy human individuals. TCRdb's copy holds only in-frame clones and misses some; the assay was immunoSEQ multiplex PCR. The table has 2 million to 2.5 million clones, 85% to 95% seen once. Sequencing input: naive CD4+ T cells from PBMCs. These receptors were obtained from a man aged 18 to 29 in good health. Some clones in this sample may be carry-over from other donors' samples. The CDR3 runs from the conserved cysteine through the conserved F or W. A D gene is named only where the DNA matches it firmly. Not all rows give a size; the values are once, few, many and, for expanded clones, a class.

>TRBJ2-5|TRBV27|NA|NA
TGTGCCAGCAGTTTAGCGGGGTCGGAGACCCAGTACTTC
CASSLAGSETQYF
>TRBJ1-2|TRBV4-1|NA|NA
TGCGCCAGCAGCCAAGAATCGGCGAGGGGCGGTGGCTACACCTTC
CASSQESARGGGYTF
>TRBJ2-3|TRBV5-1|NA|NA
TGCGCCAGCAGCCAGGCAACGACCCGAACAGCGGCAGATACGCAGTATTTT
CASSQATTRTAADTQYF
>TRBJ2-7|TRBV11-2|NA|NA
TGTGCCAGCAGCTTATACCCAATGGCCCGGGTTCCCTACGAGCAGTACTTC
CASSLYPMARVPYEQYF
>TRBJ1-1|TRBV9|NA|NA
TGTGCCAGCAGCGGTCGTGCCATTGGCACTGAAGCTTTCTTT
CASSGRAIGTEAFF
>TRBJ2-7|TRBV28|NA|NA
TGTGCCAGCAATTGGGGGGTGGGGAATTTCTACGAGCAGTACTTC
CASNWGVGNFYEQYF
>TRBJ1-2|TRBV20-1|NA|NA
TGCAGTGCTAGACAGTTGCGTGGCTACACCTTC
CSARQLRGYTF
>TRBJ2-3|TRBV9|NA|NA
TGTGCCAGCAGCGTAAGGGGCGGGTCGGAGACAGATACGCAGTATTTT
CASSVRGGSETDTQYF
>TRBJ1-6|TRBV9|NA|NA
TGTGCCAGCAGCCCCGGGGTAAATAGGGCCCTCCACTTT
CASSPGVNRALHF
>TRBJ1-2|TRBV6-1|NA|NA
TGTGCCAGCAGTGGAGGAGGCAGGGGAAATGGCTACACCTTC
CASSGGGRGNGYTF
>TRBJ1-1|TRBV11-2|NA|NA
TGTGCCAGCAGCCCATTAGGCAGGGTGAACACTGAAGCTTTCTTT
CASSPLGRVNTEAFF
>TRBJ2-3|TRBV5-1|NA|NA
TGCGCCAGCAGCACTGGGCCGGCCGATACGCAGTATTTT
CASSTGPADTQYF
>TRBJ1-5|TRBV9|NA|TRBD1
TGTGCCAGCAGCAGGACAGGCGAGAATCAGCCCCAGCATTTT
CASSRTGENQPQHF
>TRBJ1-1|TRBV28|few|NA
TGTGCCAGCATGGTCATGTCAAGCCTGGAGGGCACTGAAGCTTTCTTT
CASMVMSSLEGTEAFF
>TRBJ2-5|TRBV11-2|NA|NA
TGTGCCAGCAGCTCCCCCCTTTTGGTTATTGCGACCCAGTACTTC
CASSSPLLVIATQYF
>TRBJ1-3|TRBV28|NA|TRBD1
TGTGCCAGCAGCCTCCATGGGACAGGGAAGACCATATATTTT
CASSLHGTGKTIYF
>TRBJ2-3|TRBV11-3|NA|NA
TGTGCCAGCAGCCCGGGCCCCACAGATACGCAGTATTTT
CASSPGPTDTQYF
>TRBJ1-4|TRBV19|NA|NA
TGTGCCAGTAGTATTCAGGGCCCGGTGGATGAAAAACTGTTTTTT
CASSIQGPVDEKLFF
>TRBJ2-7|TRBV5-1|NA|TRBD1
TGCGCCAGCAGCCAAACCGGGACAGGGGACGAGCAGTACTTC
CASSQTGTGDEQYF
>TRBJ2-1|TRBV6-6|once|NA
TGTGCCAGCAGTTATACGTTAAGCTCCTACAATGAGCAGTTCTTC
CASSYTLSSYNEQFF
>TRBJ2-2|TRBV28|NA|TRBD1
TGTGCCAGTACGGGCAGGGGGAGCACCGGGGAGCTGTTTTTT
CASTGRGSTGELFF
>TRBJ1-2|TRBV29-1|NA|NA
TGCAGCGTTTCCCTACCTAGGGGACTCGCAGTTAACTATGGCTACACCTTC
CSVSLPRGLAVNYGYTF
>TRBJ2-7|TRBV7-8|NA|TRBD2
TGTGCCAGCAGCTCGCGGGGACTAGCGGGAGCTTCCGAGCAGTACTTC
CASSSRGLAGASEQYF
>TRBJ1-1|TRBV2|NA|NA
TGTGCCAGCAGCACCTCAAGGAACACTGAAGCTTTCTTT
CASSTSRNTEAFF
>TRBJ2-5|TRBV9|once|TRBD2
TGTGCCAGCAGCGTAGCAAGCGGGAGGGCCCAGGAGACCCAGTACTTC
CASSVASGRAQETQYF
>TRBJ2-7|TRBV5-4|NA|TRBD1
TGTGCCAGCAGTTCCTCGATCCGGACAGGGGGCTACGAGCAGTACTTC
CASSSSIRTGGYEQYF
>TRBJ2-5|TRBV28|NA|TRBD2
TGTGCCAGCAGTCCAGCGGGAGGTTCCAATTTGGCCCAGTACTTC
CASSPAGGSNLAQYF
>TRBJ1-4|TRBV15|NA|NA
TGTGCCACCAGCCTAGCCTACCCTGGAACTAATGAAAAACTGTTTTTT
CATSLAYPGTNEKLFF
>TRBJ1-1|TRBV18|NA|NA
TGTGCCAGCTCCCCCGGGGTGGACACTGAAGCTTTCTTT
CASSPGVDTEAFF
>TRBJ2-1|TRBV7-6|NA|TRBD2
TGTGCCAGCAGCTTAGGTGCAAGCGGGATCAATGAGCAGTTCTTC
CASSLGASGINEQFF
>TRBJ2-4|TRBV5-4|NA|NA
TGTGCCAGCAGCTTTACCGGCAGGGAGAATTACATTCAGTACTTC
CASSFTGRENYIQYF
>TRBJ1-2|TRBV7-9|NA|NA
TGTGCCAGCAGCCATCCCGGGCCCATAAAAAGTGGCTACACCTTC
CASSHPGPIKSGYTF
>TRBJ2-2|TRBV10-1|NA|NA
TGCGCCAGCAGTGAGGGAACAAACACCGGGGAGCTGTTTTTT
CASSEGTNTGELFF
>TRBJ1-5|TRBV19|NA|NA
TGTGCCAGTAGTTACCTGGGAAGGAATCAGCCCCAGCATTTT
CASSYLGRNQPQHF
>TRBJ2-3|TRBV19|NA|TRBD2
TGTGCCAGTAGTTTGGGGACTAGCGGGAGTTTGCGCACAGATACGCAGTATTTT
CASSLGTSGSLRTDTQYF
>TRBJ2-7|TRBV2|NA|TRBD2
TGTGCCAGCAAGAAAGCGGGGCTCAGTTACGAGCAGTACTTC
CASKKAGLSYEQYF
>TRBJ2-1|TRBV11-2|NA|NA
TGTGCCAGCAGCTTAGATCTCCAAGATTACAATGAGCAGTTCTTC
CASSLDLQDYNEQFF
>TRBJ2-1|TRBV7-9|NA|NA
TGTGCCAGCAGCTTAGCGCTGACGGCAGGGTCGGTCGACAATGAGCAGTTCTTC
CASSLALTAGSVDNEQFF
>TRBJ2-7|TRBV7-2|NA|NA
TGTGCCAGCAGCTTAGATTGGTGGGGAGCCTACGAGCAGTACTTC
CASSLDWWGAYEQYF
>TRBJ1-5|TRBV6-1|NA|NA
TGTGCCAGCAGTGAAAGTCAGGGGCTATGGTCCCAGCATTTT
CASSESQGLWSQHF
>TRBJ1-5|TRBV12-2|NA|NA
TGTGCAAGTCGCCCTAGAAGGGCAGGGAACGGGAATCAGCCCCAGCATTTT
CASRPRRAGNGNQPQHF
>TRBJ2-7|TRBV11-2|NA|TRBD2
TGTGCCAGCAGGGCGACTAGCGGGAGGTCCTACGAGCAGTACTTC
CASRATSGRSYEQYF
>TRBJ2-5|TRBV4-3|NA|TRBD2
TGCGCCAGCAGCCAGTCTGCGGCCTTGGGGGGGGAGACCCAGTACTTC
CASSQSAALGGETQYF
>TRBJ1-5|TRBV5-1|NA|NA
TGCGCCAGCAGCTTACAGGTCAATCAGCCCCAGCATTTT
CASSLQVNQPQHF
>TRBJ1-1|TRBV27|NA|NA
TGTGCCAGCCCCGTAAGTAGACCTGAAGCTTTCTTT
CASPVSRPEAFF
>TRBJ2-1|TRBV5-1|NA|TRBD2
TGCGCCAGCAGCCCGTTTGGAGGAGGACTAGCGGGAGGAGAGCAGTTCTTC
CASSPFGGGLAGGEQFF
>TRBJ2-1|TRBV10-3|NA|TRBD2
TGTGCCATCAGTCCCGGGACTAGCTTAAAAGAGCAGTTCTTC
CAISPGTSLKEQFF
>TRBJ2-7|TRBV21-1|NA|NA
TGTGCCAGCAGCACTCGGTGTCCATTCTACGAGCAGTACTTC
CASSTRCPFYEQYF
>TRBJ2-1|TRBV5-4|NA|TRBD2
TGTGCCAGCAGCTCTGGGACTAGCGGTAGGAACAATGAGCAGTTCTTC
CASSSGTSGRNNEQFF
>TRBJ2-5|TRBV7-2|NA|TRBD2
TGTGCCAGCAGCGCCTCGGGCGGGAGGTCGGAGACCCAGTACTTC
CASSASGGRSETQYF
>TRBJ1-2|TRBV5-5|NA|NA
TGTGCCAGCAGCTTGGGTTGGACAGCTTCGGGGGGCTACACCTTC
CASSLGWTASGGYTF
>TRBJ2-3|TRBV5-1|NA|NA
TGCGCCAGCAGCTTGGCCGTAGCGAGCCTGGGGGATACGCAGTATTTT
CASSLAVASLGDTQYF
>TRBJ2-1|TRBV11-2|NA|NA
TGTGCCAGCAGCTTAGGGACCTCGGGGAATGAGCAGTTCTTC
CASSLGTSGNEQFF
>TRBJ2-4|TRBV7-2|NA|NA
TGTGCCAGCAGCCCCGTGACTAGGGGTGGCATTCAGTACTTC
CASSPVTRGGIQYF
>TRBJ1-1|TRBV5-6|NA|NA
TGTGCCAGCAGCGCCGATGGGGGGGTTGGAGCAGCTGAAGCTTTCTTT
CASSADGGVGAAEAFF
>TRBJ2-7|TRBV4-1|NA|NA
TGCGCCAGCAGCCAAGCCATTATGTCGACAGGAGTCTACGAGCAGTACTTC
CASSQAIMSTGVYEQYF
>TRBJ2-1|TRBV5-4|NA|NA
TGTGCCAGCAGCTTCTACGGACAGACCCACAATGAGCAGTTCTTC
CASSFYGQTHNEQFF